This TCR beta chain derives from a study of cytomegalovirus exposure and HLA in healthy donors. Findings and caveats of the study: Some TCR beta chains (over 150 of them) were listed as cytomegalovirus-associated. The authors later linked a missense DCLRE1C variant to TCR beta V- and J-gene trimming. Most TCR sequences were rare, but some public TCRs occurred in many donors.

13 Jbeta primers and 60 Vbeta primers were used for the PCR. Repertoires were generated with immunoSEQ multiplex PCR, while TCRdb's copy carries only in-frame clones and drops some. The table lists around 100,000 clones. The germline V gene encodes CDR1 MNHNS and CDR2 SASEGT. Between the trimmed V and J ends, which lost 7 bases and 0 bases, there was a span of 7 bases. The CDR3 contains 13 residues. Of note for this clone: Antigen specificity is unknown.

The sample was PBMCs. The receptor's source is a man between 40 and 49 years old in good health and CMV-seronegative. The chain links TRBV6-1 to TRBJ1-5; unclear D gene. CDR3 region: CASTAVSNQPQHF. CDR3 nucleotides: TGTGCCAGCACAGCGGTTAGCAATCAGCCCCAGCATTTT.